These T cell receptor beta chains were read from a single sample in a study of CD8+ T cells in alopecia areata. Assay used: immunoSEQ multiplex PCR; TCRdb lists only in-frame clones, some missing. The sample consists of approximately 280,000 clones, about 62% of them appearing once. Sequenced here: CD4+ T cells sorted from blood, sampled at week 24, from a patient treated with tofacitinib. The source of these receptors is a human donor with alopecia areata. The CDR3 runs from the conserved cysteine through the conserved F or W. Fields, in order: clone size, V gene, J gene, D gene, CDR3 protein, CDR3 DNA. A D gene is named only where the DNA matches it firmly. The size field is filled for only some rows; it gives once, few, many or a size class.

size: NA
V: TRBV4-1
J: TRBJ1-2
D: NA
CDR3: CASSDLRGGANYGYTF
DNA: TGCGCCAGCAGCGACTTAAGGGGGGGAGCTAACTATGGCTACACCTTC

size: once
V: TRBV15
J: TRBJ2-5
D: TRBD1
CDR3: CATSRGTGGQETQYF
DNA: TGTGCCACCAGCAGAGGGACAGGGGGGCAAGAGACCCAGTACTTC

size: NA
V: TRBV6-1
J: TRBJ1-2
D: TRBD1
CDR3: CASSGGQGTFPYGYTF
DNA: TGTGCCAGCAGTGGGGGACAGGGGACTTTTCCCTATGGCTACACCTTC

size: few
V: TRBV10-3
J: TRBJ2-5
D: TRBD1
CDR3: CAIRDPTGRKETQYF
DNA: TGTGCCATCAGGGATCCGACAGGGAGAAAAGAGACCCAGTACTTC

size: NA
V: TRBV2
J: TRBJ1-2
D: NA
CDR3: CASCYDSPNGYTF
DNA: TGTGCCAGTTGCTATGACAGCCCAAATGGCTACACCTTC

size: NA
V: TRBV6-5
J: TRBJ2-6
D: NA
CDR3: CASSYDRAGANVLTF
DNA: TGTGCCAGCAGTTACGACCGGGCTGGGGCCAACGTCCTGACTTTC

size: NA
V: TRBV9
J: TRBJ2-5
D: NA
CDR3: CASGREAGETQYF
DNA: TGTGCCAGCGGTCGAGAAGCAGGAGAGACCCAGTACTTC

size: NA
V: TRBV14
J: TRBJ2-1
D: TRBD2
CDR3: CASSQGRGGESSYNEQFF
DNA: TGTGCCAGCAGCCAAGGGCGGGGGGGCGAAAGCTCCTACAATGAGCAGTTCTTC

size: NA
V: TRBV27
J: TRBJ2-5
D: TRBD1
CDR3: CASSLKGAQETQYF
DNA: TGTGCCAGCAGTTTAAAGGGGGCCCAAGAGACCCAGTACTTC

size: NA
V: TRBV27
J: TRBJ2-1
D: TRBD2
CDR3: CASSLAGGFNEQFF
DNA: TGTGCCAGCAGTTTAGCGGGGGGTTTCAATGAGCAGTTCTTC

size: NA
V: TRBV10-3
J: TRBJ1-3
D: NA
CDR3: CAISGGDAAGNTIYF
DNA: TGTGCCATCAGTGGGGGCGATGCGGCCGGAAACACCATATATTTT

size: NA
V: TRBV4-3
J: TRBJ1-1
D: TRBD1
CDR3: CASSLRHLTGRNTEAFF
DNA: TGCGCCAGCAGCCTACGACACCTGACAGGGAGGAACACTGAAGCTTTCTTT

size: few
V: TRBV4-3
J: TRBJ1-6
D: NA
CDR3: CASSQELLGGSPLHF
DNA: TGCGCCAGCAGCCAAGAACTACTAGGCGGGTCACCCCTCCACTTT

size: few
V: TRBV28
J: TRBJ2-5
D: NA
CDR3: CASRGETQYF
DNA: TGTGCCAGCAGGGGCGAGACCCAGTACTTC